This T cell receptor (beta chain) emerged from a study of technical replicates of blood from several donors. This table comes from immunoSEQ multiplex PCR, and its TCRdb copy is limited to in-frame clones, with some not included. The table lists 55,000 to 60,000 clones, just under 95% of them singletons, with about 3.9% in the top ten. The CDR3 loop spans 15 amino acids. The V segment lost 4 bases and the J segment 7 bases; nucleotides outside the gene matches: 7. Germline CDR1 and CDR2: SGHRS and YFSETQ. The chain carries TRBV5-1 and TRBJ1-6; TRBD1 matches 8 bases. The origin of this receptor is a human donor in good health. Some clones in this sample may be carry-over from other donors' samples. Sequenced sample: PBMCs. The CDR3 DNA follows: TGCGCCAGCAGCATATCCGGGACAGGCAATTCACCCCTCCACTTT. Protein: CASSISGTGNSPLHF.